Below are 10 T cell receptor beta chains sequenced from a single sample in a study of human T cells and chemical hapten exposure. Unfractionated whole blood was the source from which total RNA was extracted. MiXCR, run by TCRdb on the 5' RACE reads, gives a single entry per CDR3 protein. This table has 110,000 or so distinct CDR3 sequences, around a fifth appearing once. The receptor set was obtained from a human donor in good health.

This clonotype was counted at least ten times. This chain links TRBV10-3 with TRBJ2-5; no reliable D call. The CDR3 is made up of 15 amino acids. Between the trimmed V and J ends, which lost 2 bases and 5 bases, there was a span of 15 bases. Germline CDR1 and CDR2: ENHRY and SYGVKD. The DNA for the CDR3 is TGTGCCATCAGTGAGCCCACGGGTGTGGGTGAGACCCAGTACTTC. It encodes CAISEPTGVGETQYF.

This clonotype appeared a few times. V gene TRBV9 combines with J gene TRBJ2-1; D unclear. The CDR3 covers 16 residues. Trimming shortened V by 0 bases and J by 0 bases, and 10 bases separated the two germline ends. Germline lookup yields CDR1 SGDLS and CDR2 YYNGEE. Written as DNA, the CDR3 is TGTGCCAGCAGCGTAGGCAGCTCGAGCTCCTACAATGAGCAGTTCTTC. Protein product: CASSVGSSSSYNEQFF.

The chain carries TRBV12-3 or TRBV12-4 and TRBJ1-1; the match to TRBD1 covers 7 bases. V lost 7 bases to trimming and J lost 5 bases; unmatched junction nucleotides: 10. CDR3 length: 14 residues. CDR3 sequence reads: CASTQQGQGTEAFF. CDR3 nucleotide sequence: TGTGCCAGCACCCAACAGGGGCAGGGGACTGAAGCTTTCTTT.

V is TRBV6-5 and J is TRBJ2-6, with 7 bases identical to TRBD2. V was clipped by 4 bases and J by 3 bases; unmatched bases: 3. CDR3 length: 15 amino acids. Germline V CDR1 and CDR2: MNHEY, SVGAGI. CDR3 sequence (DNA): TGTGCCAGCAGTTGGGGGGGTCTTGGGGCCAACGTCCTGACTTTC. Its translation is CASSWGGLGANVLTF.

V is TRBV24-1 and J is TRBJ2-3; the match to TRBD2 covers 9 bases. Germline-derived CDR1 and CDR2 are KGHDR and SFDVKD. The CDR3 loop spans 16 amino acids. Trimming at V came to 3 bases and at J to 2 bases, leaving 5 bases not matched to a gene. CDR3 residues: CATSDPTSGYTDTQYF. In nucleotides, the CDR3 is TGTGCCACCAGTGATCCGACTAGCGGTTACACAGATACGCAGTATTTT.

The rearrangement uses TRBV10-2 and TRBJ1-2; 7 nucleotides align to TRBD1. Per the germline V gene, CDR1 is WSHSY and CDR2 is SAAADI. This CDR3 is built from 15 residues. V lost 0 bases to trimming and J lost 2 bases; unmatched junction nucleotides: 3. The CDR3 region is CASSESGTVNYGYTF. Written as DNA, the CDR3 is TGCGCCAGCAGTGAGTCAGGGACAGTCAACTATGGCTACACCTTC.

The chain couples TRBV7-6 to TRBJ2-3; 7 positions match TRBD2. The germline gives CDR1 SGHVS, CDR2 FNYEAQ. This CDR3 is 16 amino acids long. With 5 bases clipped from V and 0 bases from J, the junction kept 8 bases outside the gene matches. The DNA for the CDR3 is TGTGCCAGCAGCCCCCGGACTAGAATTAGCACAGATACGCAGTATTTT. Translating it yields CASSPRTRISTDTQYF.

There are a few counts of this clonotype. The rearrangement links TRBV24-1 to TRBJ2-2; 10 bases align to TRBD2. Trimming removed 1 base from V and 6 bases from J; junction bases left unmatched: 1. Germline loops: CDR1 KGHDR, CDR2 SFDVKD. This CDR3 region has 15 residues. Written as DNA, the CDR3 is TGTGCCACCAGTGATTTAGCGGGAGGGCCCGGGGAGCTGTTTTTT. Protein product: CATSDLAGGPGELFF.

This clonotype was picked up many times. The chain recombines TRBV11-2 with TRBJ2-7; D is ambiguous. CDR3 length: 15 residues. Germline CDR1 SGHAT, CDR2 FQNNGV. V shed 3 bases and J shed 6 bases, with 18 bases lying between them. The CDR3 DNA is TGTGCCAGCAGCTTTGAACCTTTGAGGCTGGCCGAGCAGTACTTC. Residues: CASSFEPLRLAEQYF.

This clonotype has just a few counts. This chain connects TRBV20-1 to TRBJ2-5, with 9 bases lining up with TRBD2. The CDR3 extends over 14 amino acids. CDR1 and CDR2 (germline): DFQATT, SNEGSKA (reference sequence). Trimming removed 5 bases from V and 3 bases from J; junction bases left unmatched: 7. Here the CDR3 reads CSALGVAGEETQYF. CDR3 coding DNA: TGCAGTGCTCTAGGGGTAGCGGGAGAAGAGACCCAGTACTTC.